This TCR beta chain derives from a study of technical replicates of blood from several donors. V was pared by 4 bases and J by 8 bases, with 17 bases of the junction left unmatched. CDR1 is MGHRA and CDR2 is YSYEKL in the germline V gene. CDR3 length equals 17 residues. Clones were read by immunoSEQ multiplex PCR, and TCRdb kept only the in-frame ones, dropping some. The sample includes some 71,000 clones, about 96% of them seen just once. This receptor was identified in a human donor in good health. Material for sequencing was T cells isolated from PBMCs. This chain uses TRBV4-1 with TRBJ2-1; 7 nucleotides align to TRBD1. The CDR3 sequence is CASSPRQGMGSDDEQFF. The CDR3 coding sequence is TGCGCCAGCAGCCCTCGACAGGGTATGGGTTCCGATGATGAGCAGTTCTTC.